This TCR beta chain was captured in a study of blood T cell repertoires in COVID-19. As originally analysed: By means of reference gene primer amplification, nucleated cell counts were estimated. Clones were read by immunoSEQ multiplex PCR, and TCRdb kept only the in-frame ones, dropping some. V and J calls and clone size come straight from that table; D and trimming were deduced from the DNA. This table holds over 200,000 clones, roughly four fifths found once. Study members were between 18 and 89 years old and lived in 24 US regions. There are 16 residues in the CDR3. Germline V gene lookup returns CDR1 SGHVS and CDR2 FQNEAQ. With V trimmed by 1 base and J by 7 bases, 4 bases remained unmatched.

The chain carries TRBV7-8 and TRBJ2-2, with TRBD2 matching over 12 bases. Sequencing used PBMCs or T cells enriched from blood (not recorded which). The TCR sequence derives from a man in his sixties who had recovered from COVID-19. Here the CDR3 reads CASSLGLAGGHGELFF. DNA of the CDR3: TGTGCCAGCAGCTTAGGGCTAGCGGGGGGGCACGGGGAGCTGTTTTTT.